The 11 T cell receptor beta chains below all came from one sample that was sequenced in a study of cytomegalovirus exposure and HLA in healthy donors. Vbeta (60) and Jbeta (13) primers were used in the PCR. Generated by immunoSEQ multiplex PCR, the TCRdb table keeps only in-frame clones and is missing some. This sample has some 140,000 clones, with around 80% found just once. The material sequenced was PBMCs. The receptors shown here come from a man in his thirties or forties in good health and CMV-seropositive.

This clone was seen only a few times. The rearrangement uses TRBV7-2 and TRBJ2-4; 7 bases map to TRBD2. This CDR3 contains 13 residues. Germline CDR1 and CDR2: SGHTA and FQGNSA. Trimming removed 5 bases from V and 7 bases from J; junction bases left unmatched: 5. In nucleotides, the CDR3 is TGTGCCAGCAGCCCGGTGGGGGGGAACATTCAGTACTTC. It yields the protein CASSPVGGNIQYF.

This clone was observed once. The rearrangement uses TRBV5-8 and TRBJ2-1, with 10 bases fitting TRBD2. The CDR3 is 16 amino acids. Germline CDR1 SGHTS, CDR2 YDEGEE. The V gene end was trimmed by 0 bases and the J gene end by 3 bases; junction bases not matched to a gene: 3. The CDR3 region is CASSLESSGSYNEQFF. The CDR3 nucleotides read TGTGCCAGCAGCTTGGAATCTAGCGGGAGCTACAATGAGCAGTTCTTC.

This chain connects TRBV28 to TRBJ2-7; 8 bases match TRBD1. V shed 3 bases, J shed 4 bases, and the junction held 5 bases outside the gene matches. Germline lookup yields CDR1 MDHEN and CDR2 SYDVKM. The CDR3 has 14 amino acids. The CDR3 coding sequence is TGTGCCAGCAGTTTGACAGGGGTTATTTACGAGCAGTACTTC. Translating it yields CASSLTGVIYEQYF.

The chain links TRBV18 to TRBJ1-2, with no clear D. The CDR3 runs 12 residues. From germline, CDR1 is KGHSH and CDR2 LQKENI. V was cut by 0 bases and J by 8 bases, with 7 bases left in between. The DNA of the CDR3 is TGTGCCAGCTCACCACCCGCCGGGGGCTACACCTTC. Translated, it gives CASSPPAGGYTF. The full variable domain, with the rest looked up from reference TRBV18 and TRBJ1-2, is NAGVMQNPRHLVRRRGQEARLRCSPMKGHSHVYWYRQLPEEGLKFMVYLQKENIIDESGMPKERFSAEFPKEGPSILRIQQVVRGDSAAYFCASSPPAGGYTFGSGTRLTVV.

The CDR3 region has the DNA TGTGCCAGCAGGACTAGCGGGAGCAGGTACGAGCAGTACTTC. It specifies CASRTSGSRYEQYF. V and J are TRBV7-3 and TRBJ2-7; 12 bases agree with TRBD2. Germline trimming cut 6 bases from V and 4 bases from J; bases unmatched to any gene: 4. In germline, CDR1 is SGHTA, CDR2 FQGTGA. The CDR3 runs to 14 residues.

The genes are TRBV6-1 and TRBJ1-1; D is unclear. V was trimmed by 1 base and J by 8 bases, leaving 11 bases between them. CDR3 length: 13 amino acids. CDR1 and CDR2 (germline): MNHNS, SASEGT. The CDR3 nucleotides are TGTGCCAGCAGTGAAGACTACGGGGTCGAAGCTTTCTTT. It specifies CASSEDYGVEAFF.

V is TRBV9 and J is TRBJ1-1; D is undetermined. Looked up from germline, CDR1 is SGDLS and CDR2 is YYNGEE. This CDR3 is 14 amino acids long. V dropped 0 bases and J dropped 1 base, with 7 bases sitting between them. CDR3 nucleotide sequence: TGTGCCAGCAGCGTAGTCGCAGAGAACACTGAAGCTTTCTTT. Protein: CASSVVAENTEAFF.

The V gene is TRBV21-1, the J gene TRBJ1-5. TRBV21-1 is tagged as a pseudogene. The CDR3 loop spans 15 amino acids. Here the CDR3 reads CASSEQRDVNQPQHF. The CDR3, as DNA: TGTGCCAGCAGCGAACAGCGGGATGTCAATCAGCCCCAGCATTTT.

Regarding this clone: The sample has other DNA sequences that encode this CDR3 too. V and J are TRBV19 and TRBJ1-5; D perhaps matches TRBD1 (6 bases). The CDR3 has 14 amino acids. With 3 bases removed from V and 6 bases from J, the gap between germline ends came to 12 bases. The germline gives CDR1 LNHDA, CDR2 SQIVND (reference sequence). CDR3 sequence reads: CASSISGVSQPQHF. CDR3 nucleotides: TGTGCCAGTAGTATCTCAGGGGTTAGTCAGCCCCAGCATTTT.

This chain joins TRBV2 and TRBJ2-2, with D perhaps matching TRBD2 (6 bases). CDR1 and CDR2 (germline): SNHLY, FYNNEI. The CDR3 totals 14 residues. Trimming stripped 6 bases from V and 6 bases from J, with 14 bases between. The DNA for the CDR3 is TGTGCCAGCAGGGAAACTACTAGCCCCGGGGAGCTGTTTTTT. This translates into CASRETTSPGELFF. The full variable domain, its missing parts supplied by reference TRBV2 and TRBJ2-2, is EPEVTQTPSHQVTQMGQEVILRCVPISNHLYFYWYRQILGQKVEFLVSFYNNEISEKSEIFDDQFSVERPDGSNFTLKIRSTKLEDSAMYFCASRETTSPGELFFGEGSRLTVL.

The chain joins TRBV7-9 to TRBJ2-7, with 11 bases identical to TRBD1. The length of the CDR3 is 14 residues. V lost 5 bases, J lost 4 bases, and 4 bases stayed unmatched. Germline CDR1 and CDR2: SEHNR and FQNEAQ (reference sequence). CDR3 residues: CASSAGTGGYEQYF. CDR3 nucleotide sequence: TGTGCCAGCAGCGCCGGGACAGGGGGATACGAGCAGTACTTC.